Below, 5 T cell receptor beta chains from the same sample are listed, as sequenced in a study of shared clonotypes between healthy human individuals. The data were produced by immunoSEQ multiplex PCR, yet TCRdb's version contains in-frame clones alone and is incomplete. This sample has around 2,000,000 clones; 85% to 95% occur once, and the top ten carry roughly 0.13%. Sequencing input: naive CD4+ T cells sorted from blood. Subset: CD45RA+ positively selected. These receptor sequences come from a man aged 18 to 29 in good health.

The chain couples TRBV7-2 to TRBJ2-3; 9 bases map to TRBD2. The CDR3 extends over 16 amino acids. V lost 4 bases, J lost 0 bases, and 5 bases stayed unmatched. Germline V lookup: CDR1 SGHTA, CDR2 FQGNSA. The CDR3 sequence: CASSSLAGASTDTQYF. DNA for the CDR3: TGTGCCAGCAGCTCCTTAGCGGGGGCAAGCACAGATACGCAGTATTTT.

The genes are TRBV12-5 and TRBJ2-1, with TRBD2 matching 11 bases. The CDR3 length is 17 residues. Germline V gene data show CDR1 as LGHNT and CDR2 as FRNRAP. The V gene end was trimmed by 1 base and the J gene end by 7 bases; junction bases not matched to a gene: 9. Written as DNA, the CDR3 is TGTGCTAGTGGTTTGGGAATTCCTGGACTAGCGGGTAATGAGCAGTTCTTC. It yields the protein CASGLGIPGLAGNEQFF.

The V and J genes are TRBV28 and TRBJ2-4; 9 positions match TRBD1. The CDR3 is made up of 15 amino acids. V lost 6 bases to trimming and J lost 3 bases; unmatched junction nucleotides: 6. Germline V gene data show CDR1 as MDHEN and CDR2 as SYDVKM. The chain's CDR3 is CASSSTGQGKNIQYF. As DNA, the CDR3 is TGTGCCAGCAGCTCCACGGGACAGGGCAAAAACATTCAGTACTTC. The complete variable domain, with remaining parts taken from reference TRBV28 and TRBJ2-4, reads DVKVTQSSRYLVKRTGEKVFLECVQDMDHENMFWYRQDPGLGLRLIYFSYDVKMKEKGDIPEGYSVSREKKERFSLILESASTNQTSMYLCASSSTGQGKNIQYFGAGTRLSVL.

J is TRBJ1-1 and V is TRBV5-6, with 7 bases that match TRBD1. CDR3 size: 16 residues. Germline V lookup: CDR1 SGHDT, CDR2 YYEEEE. With V trimmed by 4 bases and J by 1 base, 10 bases remained unmatched. As DNA, the CDR3 is TGTGCCAGCAGCCCCGTTGGGGACAGCCCGAACACTGAAGCTTTCTTT. This codes for CASSPVGDSPNTEAFF.

Written as DNA, the CDR3 is TGTGCCAGCAGCCCCCCTAGCTCCTACGAGCAGTACTTC. Protein: CASSPPSSYEQYF. The chain recombines TRBV7-6 with TRBJ2-7; no firm D call. The CDR3 has 13 amino acids. CDR1 is SGHVS, CDR2 FNYEAQ, per germline. V dropped 5 bases and J dropped 0 bases, with 8 bases sitting between them.